These 4 T cell receptor beta chains came from one sample sequenced in a study of shared clonotypes between healthy human individuals. The method was immunoSEQ multiplex PCR; TCRdb's version includes in-frame clones alone and lacks a portion of them. The sample comprises roughly 2.2 million clones, 92% of which are singletons, and 0.37% rests with the top ten. The sequencing input was naive CD4+ T cells from PBMCs. Specified subset: CD45RA+ positively selected. The receptors shown here come from a man younger than 35 in good health. Some clones in this sample may be carry-over from other donors' samples.

V gene TRBV5-1 combines with J gene TRBJ2-3; 13 bases are shared with TRBD2. J was trimmed by 3 bases and V by 5 bases; bases with no gene match: 3. Germline CDR1 and CDR2: SGHRS and YFSETQ. This CDR3 is built from 15 residues. As DNA, the CDR3 is TGCGCCAGCAGACCGACTAGCGGGGGGACAGATACGCAGTATTTT. This gives the protein CASRPTSGGTDTQYF.

This clone was observed a single time. The V gene is TRBV28, the J gene TRBJ1-2, with D unclear. Germline V CDR1 and CDR2: MDHEN, SYDVKM. The germline V and J ends were trimmed by 11 bases and 4 bases, with 14 bases remaining between them. This CDR3 contains 12 residues. DNA for the CDR3: TGTGCCTTGGGTGTTGGATCCTATGGCTACACCTTC. The encoded protein is CALGVGSYGYTF.

As concerns this clone: The same CDR3 arises from other DNA sequences in this sample as well. The chain has TRBV11-2 and TRBJ2-1, with TRBD1 identical over 7 bases. V shed 1 base and J 3 bases; nucleotides not matched to a gene: 3. Germline CDR1 and CDR2: SGHAT and FQNNGV. The CDR3 runs 15 residues. The CDR3 reads CASSLGQGVYNEQFF. For the CDR3, the DNA is TGTGCCAGCAGCTTAGGACAGGGAGTCTACAATGAGCAGTTCTTC.

Concerning this clone: This same CDR3 is encoded by further DNA sequences in the sample. V usage is TRBV2 and J usage is TRBJ1-2; weak D call: TRBD1 (6 bases). The ends were cut back, 8 bases at V and 8 bases at J, with 18 bases in the middle. Germline CDR1 reads SNHLY; CDR2 reads FYNNEI. CDR3 length equals 13 residues. CDR3 DNA sequence: TGTGCCAGCCAATACGGAGGGGGGCGGGGCTACACCTTC. This codes for CASQYGGGRGYTF.